This T cell receptor (beta chain) was documented in a study of blood T cell repertoires in COVID-19. With 4 bases removed from V and 15 bases from J, the gap between germline ends came to 14 bases. The germline gives CDR1 SGHRS, CDR2 YFSETQ. The CDR3 sequence is 11 residues long. The data were produced by immunoSEQ multiplex PCR, yet TCRdb's version contains in-frame clones alone and is incomplete. Found here are about 220,000 clones, around 83% of them singletons; the top ten hold about 10%. This sequence joins TRBV5-1 and TRBJ2-1; D might be TRBD1 (6 bases). The TCR sequence derives from a woman aged 45-65 years with COVID-19, enrolled during active disease. The sequenced sample was peripheral blood. The CDR3 sequence is CASSTRGWLFF. CDR3 bases: TGCGCCAGCAGCACCAGGGGTTGGCTGTTCTTC.